There are a few counts of the clone carrying this T cell receptor beta chain. Its specificity is unknown. This entry comes from a study of T cells after yellow fever vaccination. Germline CDR1 and CDR2: MDHEN and SYDVKM. The CDR3 runs to 14 residues. V shed 2 bases and J shed 4 bases, with 11 bases lying between them. As TCR cDNA was made by 5'RACE template switching, a universal primer site and UMIs were added. TCRdb fed the 5' RACE reads into MiXCR, producing one record per CDR3 protein. There are fewer than 450,000 distinct CDR3 sequences in the sample; almost 4% occur only once, and around 24% lies in the top ten. Broader study findings: Only a minor proportion of clonotypes was detected across both CD4 and CD8 compartments. A weaker secondary response peaked on day 5, the primary on day 15. Contamination by abundant bulk-population clonotypes could be present in FACS-sorted repertoires.

The V gene is TRBV28, the J gene TRBJ1-1; perhaps TRBD1 as D (6 bases). The sample in question was PBMCs, obtained 5 days after the yellow fever booster vaccination. The source of this sequence is a man aged 18 to 30 who received the YFV17D yellow fever vaccine. DNA for the CDR3: TGTGCCAGCAGTTTAATGGGAGGGGGCACTGAAGCTTTCTTT. Its translation is CASSLMGGGTEAFF.